These T cell receptor beta chains were read from a single sample in a study of blood T cells in healthy people across ages. Via MiXCR, TCRdb re-called the 5' RACE reads, giving one row per CDR3 protein. The table shows 700,000 to 850,000 distinct CDR3 sequences, with roughly 50% occurring only once. The sequencing input was blood. These receptors were taken from an elderly man in good health. Each CDR3 is given with its conserved first and last residue. A D gene is named only where the DNA matches it firmly. Clone sizes are given selectively: once, few, many, or a class where the clone is expanded.

V	J	D	size	CDR3	DNA
TRBV5-1	TRBJ1-4	.	.	CAGSFAGEANEKLFF	TGCGCCGGCAGCTTTGCAGGGGAAGCCAATGAAAAACTGTTTTTT
TRBV12-3/TRBV12-4	TRBJ2-6	.	.	CASSFWAGANVLTF	TGTGCCAGCAGTTTCTGGGCTGGGGCCAACGTCCTGACTTTC
TRBV24-1	TRBJ2-5	TRBD2	few	CATSDPRLAQETQYF	TGTGCCACCAGTGATCCCCGACTAGCTCAAGAGACCCAGTACTTC
TRBV5-1	TRBJ2-5	.	few	CASSFPSVQETQYF	TGCGCCAGCAGCTTTCCCAGCGTTCAAGAGACCCAGTACTTC
TRBV4-2	TRBJ2-3	.	.	CASSQGQATDTQYF	TGTGCCAGCAGCCAAGGGCAGGCCACAGATACGCAGTATTTT
TRBV7-2	TRBJ2-3	TRBD2	.	CASSSNKAGGGTDTQYF	TGTGCCAGCAGCTCTAATAAAGCGGGGGGTGGCACAGATACGCAGTATTTT
TRBV6-6	TRBJ2-3	TRBD1	.	CASTRTGDTYEQYF	TGTGCCAGCACCAGGACAGGGGATACCTACGAGCAGTATTTT
TRBV4-1	TRBJ2-1	.	.	CASSQSLGRAEQFF	TGCGCCAGCAGCCAAAGTCTAGGGCGGGCGGAGCAGTTCTTC
TRBV6-1	TRBJ1-1	.	.	CASSHTNTEAFF	TGTGCCAGCAGCCACACGAACACTGAAGCTTTCTTT
TRBV20-1	TRBJ2-7	TRBD2	.	CSARAPGLATDEQYF	TGCAGTGCTAGGGCCCCGGGACTAGCGACGGACGAGCAGTACTTC
TRBV30	TRBJ2-1	.	.	CAWGGFHEQFF	TGTGCCTGGGGGGGGTTCCATGAGCAGTTCTTC
TRBV4-1	TRBJ2-4	.	.	CASSQPFQGSKNIQYF	TGCGCCAGCAGCCAACCTTTCCAGGGCTCCAAAAACATTCAGTACTTC
TRBV28	TRBJ2-7	.	.	CASSISPGAYEQYF	TGTGCCAGCAGTATATCCCCCGGGGCGTACGAGCAGTACTTC
TRBV20-1	TRBJ2-3	.	.	CSARPSNGIDTQYF	TGCAGTGCTAGGCCCTCGAACGGGATAGATACGCAGTATTTT
TRBV20-1	TRBJ2-7	TRBD2	.	CSASRASGKNEQYF	TGCAGTGCTTCCCGGGCTAGCGGGAAGAACGAGCAGTACTTC
TRBV6-2/TRBV6-3	TRBJ2-5	TRBD2	.	CASSHRLAETQYF	TGTGCCAGCAGCCACAGACTAGCAGAGACCCAGTACTTC
TRBV28	TRBJ2-1	.	few	CAGGQGFEQFF	TGTGCCGGAGGGCAAGGGTTTGAGCAGTTCTTC
TRBV4-1	TRBJ1-2	.	.	CASSQDWAVYGYTF	TGCGCCAGCAGCCAAGATTGGGCAGTCTATGGCTACACCTTC
TRBV7-2	TRBJ2-7	TRBD1	many	CASSQQGAIYEQYF	TGTGCCAGCAGCCAACAGGGGGCGATTTACGAGCAGTACTTC
TRBV28	TRBJ1-5	.	.	CASSLWAGNQPQHF	TGTGCCAGCAGTTTATGGGCCGGAAATCAGCCCCAGCATTTT
TRBV10-3	TRBJ2-4	.	few	CAISELGGGAQYF	TGTGCCATCAGTGAGCTAGGAGGGGGGGCTCAGTACTTC
TRBV10-3	TRBJ2-1	TRBD1	few	CAISPGQILYNEQFF	TGTGCCATCAGCCCGGGACAGATCTTGTACAATGAGCAGTTCTTC
TRBV10-1	TRBJ2-7	TRBD1	.	CASGDREYEQYF	TGCGCCAGCGGGGACAGGGAATACGAGCAGTACTTC
TRBV2	TRBJ2-5	.	.	CASSEQYRPTGETQYF	TGTGCCAGCAGTGAGCAGTATAGGCCTACGGGGGAGACCCAGTACTTC
TRBV20-1	TRBJ2-7	TRBD1	.	CSARAPGTEYYEQYF	TGCAGTGCTAGAGCGCCCGGGACAGAATACTACGAGCAGTACTTC
TRBV10-3	TRBJ1-4	.	once	CASRGVGEKLFF	TGTGCCTCCCGGGGGGTTGGCGAAAAACTGTTTTTT
TRBV7-9	TRBJ2-4	.	.	CASSLPQNIQYF	TGTGCCAGCAGCCTCCCTCAAAACATTCAGTACTTC
TRBV20-1	TRBJ2-1	.	.	CSAHGVAGSNEQFF	TGCAGTGCACACGGCGTCGCGGGGTCCAATGAGCAGTTCTTC